This is a list of T cell receptor beta chains from one sample in a study of T cell responses to AZD1222 COVID-19 vaccine. Sequencing was performed with immunoSEQ multiplex PCR; in TCRdb, only in-frame clones are kept and a portion is missing. In the table there are tens of thousands of clones, over 75% of which are singletons. The material sequenced was peripheral blood, taken on day 0 of AZD1222 vaccination. The receptor source for this set is an adult in good health. Each CDR3 is given with its conserved first and last residue. Each record gives: V gene, clone size, D gene, J gene, CDR3 DNA, CDR3 protein. The D gene is left open where the match is weak. Size tells how often a clone was seen (once, few, many) or the class of an expanded clone, and some rows leave it out.

TRBV7-3	-	-	TRBJ2-2	TGTGCCAGCAGCCCAAGGGGACCTGTTAGGGCCGGCCGGGAGCTGTTTTTT	CASSPRGPVRAGRELFF
TRBV19	few	-	TRBJ1-5	TGTGCCAGTAGTATAGGGGGAAATAGCAATCAGCCCCAGCATTTT	CASSIGGNSNQPQHF
TRBV30	once	-	TRBJ1-5	TGTGCCTGGAGTGTACAGGGTATGGAGCCCCAGCATTTT	CAWSVQGMEPQHF
TRBV21-1	-	-	TRBJ1-6	TGTGCCAGAAGGGAAGGGCGTCAGAATTCACCCCTCCACTTT	CARREGRQNSPLHF
TRBV7-8	-	-	TRBJ2-1	TGTGCCAGCAGCTTAGCGCAAAATGAGCAGTTCTTC	CASSLAQNEQFF
TRBV5-4	-	-	TRBJ1-1	TGTGCCAGCAGCCCTCGACAGGCTGTTGAAGCTTTCTTT	CASSPRQAVEAFF
TRBV7-9	-	-	TRBJ1-2	TGTGCCAGCAGCTCGGACCCTTATGGCTACACCTTC	CASSSDPYGYTF
TRBV7-9	-	TRBD1	TRBJ2-2	TGTGCCAGCAGCTTAGGGACAGGATCCACCGGGGAGCTGTTTTTT	CASSLGTGSTGELFF
TRBV5-1	-	TRBD1	TRBJ1-1	TGCGCCAGCATTAGACAGGGCGATACGAACACTGAAGCTTTCTTT	CASIRQGDTNTEAFF
TRBV5-1	-	TRBD2	TRBJ2-3	TGCGCCAGCACCCTAGGACTAGCGGCCACAGATACGCAGTATTTT	CASTLGLAATDTQYF
TRBV18	-	-	TRBJ1-5	TGTGCCAGCTCATCTGAGGGGACACGGAATCAGCCCCAGCATTTT	CASSSEGTRNQPQHF
TRBV9	-	TRBD1	TRBJ2-2	TGTGCCAGCACCGGACAGGGTCGCTCCGCGAACACCGGGGAGCTGTTTTTT	CASTGQGRSANTGELFF
TRBV6-5	-	TRBD2	TRBJ2-7	TGTGCCAGCAGCCGTAGGACTAGCGGGTCCTACGAGCAGTACTTC	CASSRRTSGSYEQYF
TRBV6-2/TRBV6-3	-	-	TRBJ2-1	TGTGCCAGCAGTCAACTAGGCAATGAGCAGTTCTTC	CASSQLGNEQFF
TRBV19	-	-	TRBJ2-1	TGTGCCAGTAGGATCGACAGGAACAATGAGCAGTTCTTC	CASRIDRNNEQFF
TRBV19	-	-	TRBJ1-4	TGTGCCAGTAGTAACTTCGAAAAACTGTTTTTT	CASSNFEKLFF
TRBV6-1	-	-	TRBJ2-1	TGTGCCAGCAGTGAAACTTCCGACTGGTACAATGAGCAGTTCTTC	CASSETSDWYNEQFF
TRBV27	-	TRBD1	TRBJ2-7	TGTGCCAGCAGTCCTACCTGGACAGGGGGCGGCGAGCAGTACTTC	CASSPTWTGGGEQYF
TRBV2	-	TRBD2	TRBJ2-3	TGTGCCAGCAGTGAAGGGAGGGAGGGGATTCTTCATACGCAGTATTTT	CASSEGREGILHTQYF
TRBV6-2/TRBV6-3	-	-	TRBJ2-7	TGTGCCAGCAGTGGGGATACCTACGAGCAGTACTTC	CASSGDTYEQYF
TRBV5-8	-	-	TRBJ2-1	TGTGCCAGCAGCCTAAGGACCAACAATGAGCAGTTCTTC	CASSLRTNNEQFF
TRBV7-9	-	TRBD1	TRBJ1-2	TGTGCCAGCAGCTTAGATAGGGGGCGATCTGGCTACACCTTC	CASSLDRGRSGYTF
TRBV28	-	TRBD2	TRBJ2-1	TGTGCCAGCAGTGTACAGGCGCGGGGGGAGTTCTTC	CASSVQARGEFF
TRBV7-9	once	-	TRBJ2-5	TGTGCCAGCAGCTTCCTAGAGGGGCCCGAAGAGACCCAGTACTTC	CASSFLEGPEETQYF
TRBV18	-	-	TRBJ1-2	TGTGCCAGCTCACAAGACAGTAACTATGGCTACACCTTC	CASSQDSNYGYTF
TRBV5-1	once	-	TRBJ2-2	TGCGCCAGCAGCCTAGACACCCCGGATGACACCGGGGAGCTGTTTTTT	CASSLDTPDDTGELFF
TRBV5-5	-	TRBD1	TRBJ1-5	TGTGCCAGCAGCCCGGGACAGGTGATTAGCAATCAGCCCCAGCATTTT	CASSPGQVISNQPQHF
TRBV6-1	-	-	TRBJ1-5	TGTGCCAGCAGTGATTTGAGGAGGGGTCATCAGCCCCAGCATTTT	CASSDLRRGHQPQHF
TRBV5-4	once	-	TRBJ1-2	TGTGCCAGCAGCTTGGCCGGGCTCAAGGGGCCCTATGGCTACACCTTC	CASSLAGLKGPYGYTF
TRBV4-1	-	-	TRBJ2-5	TGCGCCAGCAGCCAACACTCGTCCCAAGAGACCCAGTACTTC	CASSQHSSQETQYF
TRBV6-2/TRBV6-3	-	-	TRBJ2-6	TGTGCCAGCAGCCCCCCCCACTCTGGGGCCAACGTCCTGACTTTC	CASSPPHSGANVLTF
TRBV18	-	TRBD1	TRBJ1-4	TGTGCCAGCTCTCTCGGACAGGTTGGTGAAAAACTGTTTTTT	CASSLGQVGEKLFF
TRBV7-2	-	TRBD2	TRBJ2-3	TGTGCCAGCAGGTTAGCGGGAGGGAGCGGCACAGATACGCAGTATTTT	CASRLAGGSGTDTQYF
TRBV5-1	once	TRBD1	TRBJ2-7	TGCGCCAGCAGCAAAAACCCGACAGGGTCCGACGAGCAGTACTTC	CASSKNPTGSDEQYF
TRBV2	-	-	TRBJ2-5	TGTGCCAGCAGTAACCATCTATCGTCCCAAGAGACCCAGTACTTC	CASSNHLSSQETQYF
TRBV5-1	-	-	TRBJ2-2	TGCGCCAGCAGCTTGGCCTTAGTCAGGCAGAACACCGGGGAGCTGTTTTTT	CASSLALVRQNTGELFF
TRBV14	-	-	TRBJ2-2	TGTGCCAGCAGCCAAGATTATCCCTCTAGCGATACCGGGGAGCTGTTTTTT	CASSQDYPSSDTGELFF
TRBV7-9	-	TRBD1	TRBJ1-1	TGTGCCAGCAGCCCTACGTCAAGACAGGGGAAAACTGAAGCTTTCTTT	CASSPTSRQGKTEAFF
TRBV21-1	-	-	TRBJ1-6	TGTGCCAGCAGCAATTCCAGGACCATTCCCGGGAATTCACCCCTCCACTTT	CASSNSRTIPGNSPLHF
TRBV11-2	-	TRBD2	TRBJ2-3	TGTGCCAGCAGCCCACGCAGCCCGCCAGCGGGAGAGACAGATACGCAGTATTTT	CASSPRSPPAGETDTQYF
TRBV6-1	-	-	TRBJ1-2	TGTGCCAGCAGTGAAGCCTCCGGGCATGGTGGTTATGGCTACACCTTC	CASSEASGHGGYGYTF
TRBV7-9	once	TRBD1	TRBJ2-3	TGTGCCAGCAGCTACGGACAGGGGACAGATACGCAGTATTTT	CASSYGQGTDTQYF